A single sample is the source of the 10 T cell receptor beta chains below, sequenced in a study of CD8 T cells in ankylosing spondylitis. Findings and limits, study-wide: Made up of eight highly homologous variants, a TCR beta motif appeared characteristic of ankylosing spondylitis blood.

TCRdb re-derived calls from the 5' RACE reads in MiXCR, one entry per CDR3 protein. The table includes about 220,000 distinct CDR3 sequences, around 17% detected once. No antigens are known for them. Sequenced material: blood, either unsorted or a sorted T cell fraction (not recorded which). The origin of the receptors is a male donor with ankylosing spondylitis.

Concerning this clonotype: A read error is likely, as this CDR3 ends without the conserved phenylalanine or tryptophan. The gene calls are TRBV7-9 and TRBJ1-1, with unresolved D. Trimming took off 1 base at V and 7 bases at J, with 7 bases between the two ends. The CDR3 spans 12 residues. The germline gives CDR1 SEHNR, CDR2 FQNEAQ (reference sequence). DNA for the CDR3: TGTGCCAGCAGCTTAGGTCGGAGTGAAGCTTTCTGT. Protein product: CASSLGRSEAFC.

This clonotype was picked up a small number of times. CDR3 amino acids: CASSLGPSGSNEQFF. CDR3 nucleotides: TGTGCCAGCAGCTTAGGCCCTAGCGGGAGCAATGAGCAGTTCTTC. The V and J genes are TRBV7-7 and TRBJ2-1; 10 positions match TRBD2. Unmatched junction bases numbered 3, after V lost 1 base and J lost 6 bases. The CDR3 consists of 15 residues. The V gene's germline CDR1 is SSHAT and CDR2 FNYEAQ (reference sequence). The entire variable domain, with the rest obtained from reference TRBV7-7 and TRBJ2-1, is as follows: GAGVSQSPRYKVTKRGQDVTLRCDPISSHATLYWYQQALGQGPEFLTYFNYEAQPDKSGLPSDRFSAERPEGSISTLTIQRTEQRDSAMYRCASSLGPSGSNEQFFGPGTRLTVL.

This clonotype occurred a few times. This rearrangement joins TRBV2 to TRBJ1-6; D ambiguous. Germline V gives CDR1 SNHLY, CDR2 FYNNEI. This CDR3 is built from 15 residues. The V and J ends lost 6 bases and 6 bases respectively, with 15 bases between them. This CDR3 reads CASRDEDSLNSPLHF. CDR3 nucleotides: TGTGCCAGCAGGGACGAGGATTCCCTTAATTCACCCCTCCACTTT.

This clonotype was counted many times. The V gene is TRBV10-3, the J gene TRBJ1-5; the D is unclear. This CDR3 has 14 residues. V dropped 4 bases and J dropped 6 bases, with 13 bases sitting between them. Germline V lookup: CDR1 ENHRY, CDR2 SYGVKD. This CDR3 reads CAISGSDLGQPQHF. CDR3 DNA sequence: TGTGCCATCAGTGGGTCAGACCTGGGTCAGCCCCAGCATTTT.

The V and J genes are TRBV28 and TRBJ2-5; 10 bases are a match to TRBD1. The J segment lost 5 bases and the V segment lost 5 bases, leaving 5 bases of the junction unmatched. This CDR3 region has 14 residues. Germline values: CDR1 MDHEN, CDR2 SYDVKM. CDR3 residues: CASSVTGGGETQYF. DNA of the CDR3: TGTGCCAGCAGTGTGACAGGGGGCGGGGAGACCCAGTACTTC.

This clonotype has more than one count but fewer than ten. This sequence joins TRBV19 and TRBJ1-2; a weak D match, TRBD1 (5 bases). V was clipped by 6 bases and J by 5 bases, with 10 bases between them. The CDR3 extends over 12 amino acids. CDR1 LNHDA and CDR2 SQIVND come from the germline V gene (reference sequence). The CDR3 DNA is TGTGCCAGTAGCCCAGGGTTATATGGCTACACCTTC. Its protein is CASSPGLYGYTF.

V gene TRBV27 combines with J gene TRBJ1-5, with D possibly TRBD1 on 5 matching bases. The CDR3 covers 15 residues. The V end lost 1 base, the J end lost 0 bases, and 7 bases lay between the germline ends. Germline CDR1 MNHEY, CDR2 SMNVEV (reference sequence). CDR3 region: CASSLWGDSNQPQHF. The CDR3 DNA follows: TGTGCCAGCAGTTTATGGGGGGATAGCAATCAGCCCCAGCATTTT.

The V and J genes are TRBV30 and TRBJ1-1; D remains ambiguous. The CDR3 totals 14 residues. The germline V gene has CDR1 GTSNPN and CDR2 SVGIG (reference sequence). V lost 0 bases and J 3 bases, leaving 11 bases between the germline ends. This CDR3 reads CAWSVLGADTEAFF. In DNA form, the CDR3 reads TGTGCCTGGAGTGTACTGGGAGCTGACACTGAAGCTTTCTTT.

This clonotype was seen a handful of times. The chain carries TRBV6-1 and TRBJ2-5, with 7 bases fitting TRBD1. Per germline, CDR1 MNHNS and CDR2 SASEGT. The CDR3 runs 16 residues. The trim removed 6 bases at V and 1 base at J, leaving 11 bases unmatched. In DNA form, the CDR3 reads TGTGCCAGCAGCGGCCTGGACAGGTCCCCCCAAGAGACCCAGTACTTC. It yields the protein CASSGLDRSPQETQYF.

This clonotype was found a few times. V is TRBV5-5 and J is TRBJ2-1, with 13 bases that match TRBD2. Germline V gives CDR1 SGHKS, CDR2 YYEKEE (reference sequence). V lost 4 bases, J lost 8 bases, and 9 bases stayed unmatched. The CDR3 is 16 residues long. Written as DNA, the CDR3 is TGTGCCAGCAGCCCAACAACTAGCGGGGGGGCCCATGAGCAGTTCTTC. Translating gives CASSPTTSGGAHEQFF.